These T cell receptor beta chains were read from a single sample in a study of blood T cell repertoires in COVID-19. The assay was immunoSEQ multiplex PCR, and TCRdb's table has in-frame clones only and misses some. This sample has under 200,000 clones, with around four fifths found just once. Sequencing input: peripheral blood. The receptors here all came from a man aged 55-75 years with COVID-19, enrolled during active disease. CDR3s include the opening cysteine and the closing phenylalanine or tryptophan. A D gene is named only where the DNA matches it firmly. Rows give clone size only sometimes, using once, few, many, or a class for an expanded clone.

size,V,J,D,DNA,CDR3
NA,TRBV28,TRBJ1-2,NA,TGTGCCAGCAGCCGCCCAGGATCCTGGCATGGCTACACCTTC,CASSRPGSWHGYTF
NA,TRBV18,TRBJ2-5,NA,TGTGCCAGCTCACCAGGGCCTCTTGAGACCCAGTACTTC,CASSPGPLETQYF
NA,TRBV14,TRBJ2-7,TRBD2,TGTGCCAGCAGCTGGTCTAGCGGCCCCTACGAGCAGTACTTC,CASSWSSGPYEQYF
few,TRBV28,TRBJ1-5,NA,TGTGCCAGCAGTTTAGGGGGGGCCACCAATCAGCCCCAGCATTTT,CASSLGGATNQPQHF
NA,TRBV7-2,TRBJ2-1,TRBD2,TGTGCCAGCAGCTCCCTAGCGGGAGTGTGGAATGAGCAGTTCTTC,CASSSLAGVWNEQFF
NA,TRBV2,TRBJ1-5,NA,TGTGCCAGCAGCGCTACAGGGTTTGGCAATCAGCCCCAGCATTTT,CASSATGFGNQPQHF
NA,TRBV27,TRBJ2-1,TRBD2,TGTGCCAGCAAGTCTAGCGGGAGTTTGAATGAGCAGTTCTTC,CASKSSGSLNEQFF
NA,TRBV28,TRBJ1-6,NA,TGTGCCAGCAGTTCCTCCCCTTCACCCCTCCACTTT,CASSSSPSPLHF
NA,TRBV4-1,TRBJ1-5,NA,TGCGCCAGCAGCCAGTCCGGAGGTCAGCCCCAGCATTTT,CASSQSGGQPQHF
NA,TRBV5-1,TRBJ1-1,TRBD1,TGCGCCAGCAGCCAAACCGGGACAGGGAGCACTGAAGCTTTCTTT,CASSQTGTGSTEAFF
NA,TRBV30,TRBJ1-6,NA,TGTGCCTGGACTGGACAGCCAAATTCACCCCTCCACTTT,CAWTGQPNSPLHF
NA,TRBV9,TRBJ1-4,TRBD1,TGTGCCAGCAGCGTCGGACAGGGGGCGCAAAAACTGTTTTTT,CASSVGQGAQKLFF
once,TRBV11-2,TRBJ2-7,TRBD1,TGTGCCAGCAGCCCGGACAGGACCTACGAGCAGTACTTC,CASSPDRTYEQYF
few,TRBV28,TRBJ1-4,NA,TGTGCCAGTCTGGGAGGGGGGGGTGAAAAACTGTTTTTT,CASLGGGGEKLFF
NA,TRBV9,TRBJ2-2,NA,TGTGCCAGCAGCGTAAGAGGAGCTCCCAACACCGGGGAGCTGTTTTTT,CASSVRGAPNTGELFF
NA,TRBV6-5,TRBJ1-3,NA,TGTGCCAGCAGTCCCGGGACTCCTCCTGGAAACACCATATATTTT,CASSPGTPPGNTIYF
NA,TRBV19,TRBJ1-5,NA,TGTGCCAGTACCCGTAACAGGGATAGCAATCAGCCCCAGCATTTT,CASTRNRDSNQPQHF
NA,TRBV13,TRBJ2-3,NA,TGTGCCAGCAGCGCCACGGTGGACAGAGGACCCACAGATACGCAGTATTTT,CASSATVDRGPTDTQYF
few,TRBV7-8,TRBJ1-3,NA,TGTGCCAGCAGCCCGCCGTGGAGTGGAAACACCATATATTTT,CASSPPWSGNTIYF
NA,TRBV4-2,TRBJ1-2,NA,TGTGCCACCAGTGGGGGCGATACGAAGTATGGCTACACCTTC,CATSGGDTKYGYTF
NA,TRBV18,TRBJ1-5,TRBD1,TGTGCCAGCGCGACAGGGACGGGTCAGCCCCAGCATTTT,CASATGTGQPQHF
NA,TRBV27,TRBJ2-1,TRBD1,TGTGCCAGCAGTCCGGACAGGGGCGCCTACAATGAGCAGTTCTTC,CASSPDRGAYNEQFF
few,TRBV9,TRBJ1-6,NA,TGTGCCAGCAGCACACAGCATTCACCCCTCCACTTT,CASSTQHSPLHF
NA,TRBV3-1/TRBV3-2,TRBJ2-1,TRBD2,TGTGCCAGCAGCCAAGCAGGGACTAGCGGAATAATACATATTTACAATGAGCAGTTCTTC,CASSQAGTSGIIHIYNEQFF
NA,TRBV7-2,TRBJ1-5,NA,TGTGCCAGCAGCTTAGGCGGGGGCGTGCAGCCCCAGCATTTT,CASSLGGGVQPQHF
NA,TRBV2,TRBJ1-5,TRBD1,TGTGCCAGCAGTGTTAGTCAGGGGGACAATCAGCCCCAGCATTTT,CASSVSQGDNQPQHF
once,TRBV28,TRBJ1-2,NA,TGTGCCAGCAGGGACGAGACAGATTATGGCTACACCTTC,CASRDETDYGYTF
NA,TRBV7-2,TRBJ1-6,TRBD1,TGTGCCAGCAGCTCATCGGGACAGGGTGTTTATAATTCACCCCTCCACTTT,CASSSSGQGVYNSPLHF
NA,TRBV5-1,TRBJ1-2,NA,TGCGCCAGCAGCCCCCCGGGGGTAAACTATGGCTACACCTTC,CASSPPGVNYGYTF
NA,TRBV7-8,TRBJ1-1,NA,TGTGCCAGCAGCTTAGGCACTTCTAACACTGAAGCTTTCTTT,CASSLGTSNTEAFF
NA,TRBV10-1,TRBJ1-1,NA,TGCGCCAGCAGCGTCCTCCTAGGGGGAGTGAACACTGAAGCTTTCTTT,CASSVLLGGVNTEAFF
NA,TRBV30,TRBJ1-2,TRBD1,TGTGCCTGGAGTGAGACAGGGAAAGGCTACACCTTC,CAWSETGKGYTF
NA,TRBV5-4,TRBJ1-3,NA,TGTGCCAGCAGCTCCTACAGCTCTGGAAACACCATATATTTT,CASSSYSSGNTIYF
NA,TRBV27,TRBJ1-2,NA,TGTGCCAGCAGTATGCGGACTCCTGCCTATGGCTACACCTTC,CASSMRTPAYGYTF
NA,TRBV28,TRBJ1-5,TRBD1,TGTGCCACCCGAGGACAGGGGGCGATAGGCAATCAGCCCCAGCATTTT,CATRGQGAIGNQPQHF
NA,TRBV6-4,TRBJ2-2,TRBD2,TGTGCCAGCAGTGTATCCAGCGGGAGTGTTCCCGGGGAGCTGTTTTTT,CASSVSSGSVPGELFF
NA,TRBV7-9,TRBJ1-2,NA,TGTGCCAGCAGCTTGAATAACAGGGACTATGGCTACACCTTC,CASSLNNRDYGYTF
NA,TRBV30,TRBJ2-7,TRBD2,TGTGCCTGGAGTGGGACTAGCGGGAGCCTGTCCTACGAGCAGTACTTC,CAWSGTSGSLSYEQYF
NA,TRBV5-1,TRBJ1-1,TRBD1,TGCGCCAGCAGCTGGGACAGGGGGACTGAAGCTTTCTTT,CASSWDRGTEAFF
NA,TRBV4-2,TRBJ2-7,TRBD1,TGTGCCAGCAGCCAAGAACAGGGGGATCCCTACGAGCAGTACTTC,CASSQEQGDPYEQYF
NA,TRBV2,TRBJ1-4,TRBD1,TGTGCCAGTCTCTTAGAGGGGGCGCGGGATGAAAAACTGTTTTTT,CASLLEGARDEKLFF
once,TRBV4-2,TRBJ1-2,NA,TGTGCCAGCAGCCAAGTTGGGTACGGGAGTGGCTACACCTTC,CASSQVGYGSGYTF
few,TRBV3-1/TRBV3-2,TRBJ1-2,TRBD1,TGTGCCAGCAGCCCGGGGGAGGGACAGGGACGAGAATGGTATGGCTACACCTTC,CASSPGEGQGREWYGYTF
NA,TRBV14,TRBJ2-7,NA,TGTGCCAGCAGCCAAGATCAGGGGTACTCCTACGAGCAGTACTTC,CASSQDQGYSYEQYF
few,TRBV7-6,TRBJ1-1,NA,TGTGCCAGCAGCTTAATGTCCAGGGCAAAAGGGACTGAAGCTTTCTTT,CASSLMSRAKGTEAFF
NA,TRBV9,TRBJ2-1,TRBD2,TGTGCCAGCAGCGTCCTAGCGGGAATAAATGAGCAGTTCTTC,CASSVLAGINEQFF